These T cell receptor beta chains were read from a single sample in a study of CD8 T cells in Susac syndrome. TCRdb itself ran the immunoSEQ multiplex PCR reads through MiXCR, one entry per CDR3 protein. The repertoire holds approximately 200,000 distinct CDR3 sequences, with around 93% as singletons. Sequencing was carried out using CD4+ T cells from PBMCs. Receptor source: a human donor with multiple sclerosis. CDR3s include the opening cysteine and the closing phenylalanine or tryptophan. The order of the fields is D gene, clone size, J gene, V gene, CDR3 DNA, CDR3 protein. D genes are given only for firm matches. The listing skips clone size in some rows; elsewhere it reads once, few, many or a size class.

d_gene: TRBD1; abundance: -; j_gene: TRBJ1-5; v_gene: TRBV7-2; CDR3nt: TGTGCCAGCAGGCTAACGGGACAGATGAATCAGCCCCAGCATTTT; CDR3aa: CASRLTGQMNQPQHF
d_gene: -; abundance: -; j_gene: TRBJ2-5; v_gene: TRBV7-3; CDR3nt: TGTGCCAGCCGGCCGGACAGACAAGAGACCCAGTACTTC; CDR3aa: CASRPDRQETQYF
d_gene: -; abundance: -; j_gene: TRBJ1-2; v_gene: TRBV29-1; CDR3nt: TGCAGCGTTGACGGTCGGTTCAACTATGGCTACACCTTC; CDR3aa: CSVDGRFNYGYTF
d_gene: TRBD1; abundance: -; j_gene: TRBJ1-6; v_gene: TRBV6-1; CDR3nt: TGTGCCAGCAGTGTCTCGACAGGGCGAGATTCACCCCTCCACTTT; CDR3aa: CASSVSTGRDSPLHF
d_gene: -; abundance: -; j_gene: TRBJ1-1; v_gene: TRBV3-1; CDR3nt: TGTGCCAGCAGCCAAAGCCCGGGGGGCTACACTGAAGCTTTCTTT; CDR3aa: CASSQSPGGYTEAFF
d_gene: -; abundance: once; j_gene: TRBJ2-5; v_gene: TRBV20-1; CDR3nt: TGCAGTGCCGGAAGGCACCAGGGGACCCAGTACTTC; CDR3aa: CSAGRHQGTQYF
d_gene: -; abundance: -; j_gene: TRBJ1-2; v_gene: TRBV15; CDR3nt: TGTGCCACCAGCAGAGAGGTCAGTCCTAGGGGCTACACCTTC; CDR3aa: CATSREVSPRGYTF
d_gene: -; abundance: -; j_gene: TRBJ1-1; v_gene: TRBV29-1; CDR3nt: TGCAGCGCTGGGCCGGCGGGGAGCATGAACACTGAAGCTTTCTTT; CDR3aa: CSAGPAGSMNTEAFF
d_gene: -; abundance: -; j_gene: TRBJ1-6; v_gene: TRBV7-2; CDR3nt: TGTGCCAGCAGCCATATTCGTGGGCCAGCAGGCTCACCCCTCCACTTT; CDR3aa: CASSHIRGPAGSPLHF
d_gene: -; abundance: -; j_gene: TRBJ2-3; v_gene: TRBV20-1; CDR3nt: TGCAGTGCCTCAGAGGCGGGGGCAAGGGATACGCAGTATTTT; CDR3aa: CSASEAGARDTQYF
d_gene: -; abundance: -; j_gene: TRBJ1-1; v_gene: TRBV30; CDR3nt: TGTGCCTGTCCCAGAGGGGGGCTGAACACTGAAGCTTTCTTT; CDR3aa: CACPRGGLNTEAFF
d_gene: -; abundance: few; j_gene: TRBJ2-5; v_gene: TRBV6-6; CDR3nt: TGTGCCAGCAGTTCGACCGACAGTCAAGAGACCCAGTACTTC; CDR3aa: CASSSTDSQETQYF
d_gene: -; abundance: once; j_gene: TRBJ1-2; v_gene: TRBV29-1; CDR3nt: TGCAGCGCCACCGCGGACCGGACTAACTATGGCTACACCTTC; CDR3aa: CSATADRTNYGYTF